One sample yielded the 15 T cell receptor beta chains listed below, sequenced in a study of blood T cells in healthy people across ages. The authors ran a second PCR of about 6 to 11 cycles using a sample-barcoded 5' primer and a J-beta primer mix. TCRdb redid the calling of the 5' RACE reads with MiXCR, one entry per CDR3 protein. The repertoire holds under 2 million distinct CDR3 sequences, with roughly a third as singletons. The sample taken for sequencing was blood. The receptor source for this set is a woman younger than 45 in good health.

This clonotype has only one observation. This chain joins TRBV30 and TRBJ2-5, with unresolved D. The DNA end favors TRBJ2-7, so the J call may be wrong. Germline V gene data show CDR1 as GTSNPN and CDR2 as SVGIG (reference sequence). The CDR3 totals 12 residues. CDR3 sequence reads: CAWSVLGCEQYF. Written as DNA, the CDR3 is TGTGCCTGGAGTGTACTGGGCTGCGAGCAGTACTTC.

The CDR3 sequence is CASSQPTSGKAKNIQYF. CDR3 bases: TGCGCCAGCAGCCAACCTACTAGCGGGAAAGCCAAAAACATTCAGTACTTC. This chain joins TRBV4-3 and TRBJ2-4; TRBD2 aligns across 10 bases. The length of the CDR3 is 17 residues. Unmatched junction bases numbered 4, after V lost 2 bases and J lost 0 bases. Germline CDR1 is LGHNA and CDR2 is YSLEER.

The chain combines TRBV9 with TRBJ2-5; maybe TRBD2 (7 bases). CDR3 length: 14 amino acids. Trimming removed 1 base from V and 4 bases from J, with 11 bases in between. CDR1 is SGDLS and CDR2 is YYNGEE in the germline V gene. CDR3 region: CASSVLGGGETQYF. In DNA form, the CDR3 reads TGTGCCAGCAGCGTATTGGGAGGGGGAGAGACCCAGTACTTC.

This clonotype appeared a few times. The rearrangement links TRBV4-2 to TRBJ2-7; 9 bases line up with TRBD1. The germline V gene encodes CDR1 LGHNA and CDR2 YNFKEQ. The ends lost 0 bases at V and 4 bases at J; junction bases unmatched: 13. The CDR3 totals 18 residues. CDR3 nucleotide sequence: TGTGCCAGCAGCCAAGAGTCCCCTATCGGGACAGGGATATACGAGCAGTACTTC. It codes for CASSQESPIGTGIYEQYF.

V usage is TRBV27 and J usage is TRBJ2-1, with 8 bases lining up with TRBD2. V lost 6 bases to trimming and J lost 5 bases; unmatched junction nucleotides: 9. The CDR3 runs 15 residues. Germline V gene lookup returns CDR1 MNHEY and CDR2 SMNVEV (reference sequence). The CDR3: CASRPLGTRDNEQFF. In DNA form, the CDR3 reads TGTGCCAGCAGGCCCCTCGGGACTAGAGACAATGAGCAGTTCTTC.

The chain joins TRBV7-9 to TRBJ2-5; TRBD2 matches at 12 bases. V lost 2 bases, J lost 3 bases, and 4 bases stayed unmatched. The CDR3 loop spans 16 amino acids. In germline, CDR1 is SEHNR, CDR2 FQNEAQ (reference sequence). CDR3 sequence reads: CASSLFRLAGEETQYF. Here the CDR3 DNA reads TGTGCCAGCAGCTTATTTCGACTAGCGGGAGAAGAGACCCAGTACTTC.

This clonotype was counted only a few times. The chain recombines TRBV15 with TRBJ2-7, with D possibly being TRBD1 (6 bases). V lost 7 bases to trimming and J lost 0 bases, with 19 bases between them. This CDR3 contains 16 residues. Germline values: CDR1 LNHNV, CDR2 YYDKDF (reference sequence). The CDR3: CATTKLGTGTSYEQYF. In DNA, the CDR3 is TGTGCCACCACGAAACTAGGAACAGGGACCTCCTACGAGCAGTACTTC.

V usage is TRBV29-1 and J usage is TRBJ2-1; no firm D call. V gave up 8 bases and J gave up 7 bases, with 24 bases separating them. Germline V gene lookup returns CDR1 SQVTM and CDR2 ANQGSEA. The CDR3 has 15 amino acids. The CDR3 region is CSSRVNFGIGNEQFF. CDR3 nucleotides: TGCAGCTCCCGGGTCAATTTTGGGATAGGGAATGAGCAGTTCTTC.

The genes are TRBV27 and TRBJ1-5; D gene ambiguous. The V gene's germline CDR1 is MNHEY and CDR2 SMNVEV (reference sequence). V shed 5 bases and J shed 5 bases, with 10 bases lying between them. The CDR3 extends over 13 amino acids. The CDR3 sequence: CASSPWTDQPQHF. CDR3 coding DNA: TGTGCCAGCAGTCCGTGGACCGATCAGCCCCAGCATTTT.

This chain joins TRBV4-1 and TRBJ2-1, with D possibly matching TRBD2 (6 bases). The CDR3 is 16 residues long. Trimming removed 3 bases at V and 0 bases at J, with 12 bases between. Germline lookup yields CDR1 MGHRA and CDR2 YSYEKL. The CDR3 loop reads CASSQLSSVSYNEQFF. CDR3 in DNA: TGCGCCAGCAGCCAGCTCTCTAGCGTCTCCTACAATGAGCAGTTCTTC.

The chain carries TRBV27 and TRBJ2-7, with TRBD2 matching 9 bases. The CDR3 is made up of 16 amino acids. The V gene end was trimmed by 2 bases and the J gene end by 6 bases; junction bases not matched to a gene: 11. Looked up from germline, CDR1 is MNHEY and CDR2 is SMNVEV (reference sequence). CDR3 sequence: CASSLLAGTVLGEQYF. Written as DNA, the CDR3 is TGTGCCAGCAGTTTACTAGCGGGAACAGTTTTGGGCGAGCAGTACTTC.

This clonotype appeared a few times. This rearrangement joins TRBV7-2 to TRBJ1-2; D ambiguous. The CDR3 extends over 14 amino acids. V was cut by 7 bases and J by 7 bases, with 19 bases left in between. Looked up from germline, CDR1 is SGHTA and CDR2 is FQGNSA. CDR3 region: CASTVERMSFGYTF. In DNA, the CDR3 is TGTGCCAGCACGGTTGAGCGTATGTCTTTTGGCTACACCTTC.

This chain joins TRBV12-3 or TRBV12-4 and TRBJ2-1; D is undetermined. This CDR3 comprises 13 residues. V shed 7 bases and J shed 0 bases, with 7 bases lying between them. The CDR3 is CASTPASYNEQFF. In nucleotides, the CDR3 is TGTGCCAGCACCCCGGCCTCCTACAATGAGCAGTTCTTC.

The chain is built from TRBV9 and TRBJ2-3; TRBD2 aligns across 11 bases. This CDR3 has 16 residues. The germline V gene has CDR1 SGDLS and CDR2 YYNGEE. V lost 4 bases, J lost 2 bases, and 6 bases stayed unmatched. The CDR3, as DNA: TGTGCCAGCAGCTTACTAGCGGGGGAATACACAGATACGCAGTATTTT. The encoded protein is CASSLLAGEYTDTQYF.

The chain combines TRBV7-9 with TRBJ2-7; TRBD2 is a possible D gene (5 bases). Trimming pared 1 base from V and 4 bases from J, leaving 14 bases between. The length of the CDR3 is 15 residues. The germline CDR1 and CDR2 sequences are SEHNR and FQNEAQ (reference sequence). CDR3 nucleotide sequence: TGTGCCAGCAGCTTAGTTCGGGGAGCCGGGTACGAGCAGTACTTC. Protein: CASSLVRGAGYEQYF.